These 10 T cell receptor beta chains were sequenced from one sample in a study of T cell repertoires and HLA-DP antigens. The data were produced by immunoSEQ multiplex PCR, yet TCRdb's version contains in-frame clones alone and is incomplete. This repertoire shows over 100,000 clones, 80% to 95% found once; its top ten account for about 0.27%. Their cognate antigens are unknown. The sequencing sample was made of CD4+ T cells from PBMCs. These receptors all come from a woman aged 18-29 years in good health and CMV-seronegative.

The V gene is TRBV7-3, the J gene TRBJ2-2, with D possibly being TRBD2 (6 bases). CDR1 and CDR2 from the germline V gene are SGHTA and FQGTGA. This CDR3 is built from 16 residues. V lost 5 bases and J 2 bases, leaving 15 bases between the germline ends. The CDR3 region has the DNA TGTGCCAGCAGCGCATCACGGGGGATCAACACCGGGGAGCTGTTTTTT. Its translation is CASSASRGINTGELFF.

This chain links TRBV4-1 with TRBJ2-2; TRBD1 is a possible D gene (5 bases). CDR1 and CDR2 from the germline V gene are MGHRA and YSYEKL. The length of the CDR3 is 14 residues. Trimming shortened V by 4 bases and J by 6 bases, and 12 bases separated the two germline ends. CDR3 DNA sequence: TGCGCCAGCAGCCCTCCAGGGTTTCCCGGGGAGCTGTTTTTT. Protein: CASSPPGFPGELFF.

The CDR3 here is CASSIDGLAEYYNEQFF. The CDR3 DNA reads TGTGCCAGTAGTATAGATGGTCTAGCGGAGTACTACAATGAGCAGTTCTTC. The chain combines TRBV19 with TRBJ2-1, with TRBD2 matching over 7 bases. CDR1 and CDR2 (germline): LNHDA, SQIVND (reference sequence). The CDR3 length is 17 residues. V lost 0 bases, J lost 3 bases, and 8 bases stayed unmatched.

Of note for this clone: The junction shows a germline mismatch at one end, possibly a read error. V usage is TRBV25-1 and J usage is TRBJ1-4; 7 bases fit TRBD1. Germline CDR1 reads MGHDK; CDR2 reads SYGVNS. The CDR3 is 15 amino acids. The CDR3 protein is CTSSEPGGEDEKLFF. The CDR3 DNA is TGTACCAGCAGTGAACCAGGGGGGGAGGATGAAAAACTGTTTTTT.

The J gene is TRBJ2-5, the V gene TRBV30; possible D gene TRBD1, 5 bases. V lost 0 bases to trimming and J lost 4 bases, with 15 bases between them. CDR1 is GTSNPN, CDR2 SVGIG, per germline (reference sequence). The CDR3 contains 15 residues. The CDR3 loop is CAWSVGQGVTETQYF. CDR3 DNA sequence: TGTGCCTGGAGTGTTGGGCAGGGTGTCACAGAGACCCAGTACTTC. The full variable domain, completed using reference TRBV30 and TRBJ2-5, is SQTIHQWPATLVQPVGSPLSLECTVEGTSNPNLYWYRQAAGRGLQLLFYSVGIGQISSEVPQNLSASRPQDRQFILSSKKLLLSDSGFYLCAWSVGQGVTETQYFGPGTRLLVL.

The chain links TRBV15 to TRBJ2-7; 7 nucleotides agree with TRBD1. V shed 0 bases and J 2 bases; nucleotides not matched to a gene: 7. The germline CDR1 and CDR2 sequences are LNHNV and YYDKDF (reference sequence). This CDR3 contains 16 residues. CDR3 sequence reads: CATSRETGSIPYEQYF. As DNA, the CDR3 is TGTGCCACCAGCAGAGAGACAGGGTCTATACCCTACGAGCAGTACTTC.

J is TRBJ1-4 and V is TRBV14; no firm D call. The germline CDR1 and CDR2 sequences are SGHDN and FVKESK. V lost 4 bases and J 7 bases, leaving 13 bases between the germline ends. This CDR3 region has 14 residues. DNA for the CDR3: TGTGCCAGCAGCCCTGGGTACGGGGTTGAAAAACTGTTTTTT. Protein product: CASSPGYGVEKLFF.

The CDR3 DNA sequence: TGTGCCAGTAGTATGGGGGGGCACCTAAACCTTAACTATGGCTACACCTTC. This encodes CASSMGGHLNLNYGYTF. The V call is TRBV19, the J call TRBJ1-2; D possibly corresponds to TRBD1 (6 bases). Trimming stripped 3 bases from V and 1 base from J, with 18 bases between. Germline-derived CDR1 and CDR2 are LNHDA and SQIVND (reference sequence). The CDR3 contains 17 residues.

Here the CDR3 reads CASGTGGGSEAFF. CDR3 in DNA: TGTGCTAGTGGCACAGGGGGGGGGTCTGAAGCTTTCTTT. V usage is TRBV12-5 and J usage is TRBJ1-1; TRBD1 aligns across 8 bases. Germline CDR1 and CDR2: LGHNT and FRNRAP. The length of the CDR3 is 13 residues. V shed 6 bases, J shed 6 bases, and the junction held 6 bases outside the gene matches.

Written as DNA, the CDR3 is TGTGCCAGCAGTTTCTTACAGGAGATCTATGGCTACACCTTC. Residues: CASSFLQEIYGYTF. This rearrangement joins TRBV28 to TRBJ1-2, with D possibly TRBD1 on 5 matching bases. CDR1 MDHEN and CDR2 SYDVKM come from the germline V gene. The CDR3 totals 14 residues. Trimming took off 3 bases at V and 4 bases at J, with 12 bases between the two ends.